The 26 T cell receptor beta chains given below trace back to one sample, sequenced in a study of early T cells in non-severe SARS-CoV-2 infection. In TCRdb, the 5' RACE reads were re-called with MiXCR into one record per CDR3 protein. The sample carries 30,000 to 40,000 distinct CDR3 sequences, approximately 6.6% recorded once. Here the sequenced sample was whole blood, taken at baseline. These receptors were obtained from an adult who was a healthcare worker with PCR-confirmed SARS-CoV-2 infection or an uninfected control (not recorded which).

This clonotype showed up just a few times. CDR3 residues: CSAPGLAGAYNEQFF. CDR3 nucleotides: TGCAGTGCTCCCGGACTAGCGGGAGCCTACAATGAGCAGTTCTTC. J is TRBJ2-1 and V is TRBV20-1; 13 bases align to TRBD2. V lost 5 bases, J lost 2 bases, and 3 bases stayed unmatched. Germline loops: CDR1 DFQATT, CDR2 SNEGSKA (reference sequence). This CDR3 has 15 residues.

This clonotype occurred a few times. V and J are TRBV11-2 and TRBJ2-4; maybe TRBD2 (5 bases). The germline CDR1 and CDR2 sequences are SGHAT and FQNNGV. This CDR3 has 14 residues. Trimming removed 6 bases at V and 8 bases at J, with 17 bases between. As DNA, the CDR3 is TGTGCCAGCAGAGGGTCGGGGAGTACGGACATTCAGTACTTC. Translated: CASRGSGSTDIQYF. Complete variable domain (other parts from reference TRBV11-2 and TRBJ2-4): EAGVAQSPRYKIIEKRQSVAFWCNPISGHATLYWYQQILGQGPKLLIQFQNNGVVDDSQLPKDRFSAERLKGVDSTLKIQPAKLEDSAVYLCASRGSGSTDIQYFGAGTRLSVL.

The chain has TRBV5-1 and TRBJ1-2; D is undetermined. Germline V lookup: CDR1 SGHRS, CDR2 YFSETQ. The CDR3 consists of 16 residues. V was cut by 2 bases and J by 2 bases, with 16 bases left in between. The CDR3 bases are TGCGCCAGCAGCTTATCTACGATCGGACCCAACTATGGCTACACCTTC. This codes for CASSLSTIGPNYGYTF.

This chain connects TRBV10-2 to TRBJ1-1; D is ambiguous. Trimming cost V 7 bases and J 3 bases, with 12 bases left between them. The CDR3 spans 13 residues. In germline, CDR1 is WSHSY, CDR2 SAAADI. The DNA of the CDR3 is TGCGCCAGCAAGGCCAGCTCCTACACTGAAGCTTTCTTT. Amino acid sequence: CASKASSYTEAFF.

The rearrangement joins TRBV11-3 to TRBJ2-3; D remains ambiguous. The CDR3 extends over 13 amino acids. Germline assignment: CDR1 SGHNT and CDR2 YENEEA. V was trimmed by 0 bases and J by 6 bases, leaving 7 bases between them. Here the CDR3 reads CASSLDHWDTQYF. The DNA for the CDR3 is TGTGCCAGCAGCTTAGATCACTGGGATACGCAGTATTTT.

This clonotype was observed a handful of times. The chain is built from TRBV5-1 and TRBJ2-1; D possibly corresponds to TRBD1 (5 bases). Germline V gene lookup returns CDR1 SGHRS and CDR2 YFSETQ. Trimming pared 4 bases from V and 0 bases from J, leaving 20 bases between. The CDR3 has 18 residues. CDR3 sequence reads: CASSPRGDVASSYNEQFF. The CDR3 DNA is TGCGCCAGCAGCCCTAGGGGTGACGTTGCGAGCTCCTACAATGAGCAGTTCTTC. Using reference TRBV5-1 and TRBJ2-1 for the parts outside the CDR3, the full variable domain is KAGVTQTPRYLIKTRGQQVTLSCSPISGHRSVSWYQQTPGQGLQFLFEYFSETQRNKGNFPGRFSGRQFSNSRSEMNVSTLELGDSALYLCASSPRGDVASSYNEQFFGPGTRLTVL.

In its sample, this clonotype was seen many times. The chain couples TRBV20-1 to TRBJ2-1; 11 bases line up with TRBD1. The CDR3 has 14 amino acids. V lost 1 base, J lost 7 bases, and 3 bases stayed unmatched. The V gene's germline CDR1 is DFQATT and CDR2 SNEGSKA (reference sequence). The CDR3: CSARAGQGGNEQFF. CDR3 nucleotide sequence: TGCAGTGCTAGAGCGGGACAGGGGGGGAATGAGCAGTTCTTC.

This clonotype was detected many times. CDR3 residues: CASESGQPNSPLHF. The CDR3 coding sequence is TGTGCCAGTGAATCGGGACAGCCTAATTCACCCCTCCACTTT. This sequence joins TRBV19 and TRBJ1-6; 7 bases align to TRBD1. CDR1 is LNHDA, CDR2 SQIVND, per germline (reference sequence). The junction had 7 bases not matched to a gene; V was cut back by 8 bases and J by 6 bases. The CDR3 sequence is 14 residues long.

This clonotype was detected a few times. The gene calls are TRBV27 and TRBJ2-3; D is unresolved. Germline assignment: CDR1 MNHEY and CDR2 SMNVEV (reference sequence). Trimming removed 2 bases from V and 6 bases from J, with 6 bases in between. The length of the CDR3 is 12 residues. CDR3 DNA: TGTGCCAGCAGTTTAATAGGGGATACGCAGTATTTT. Amino acid sequence: CASSLIGDTQYF.

This chain joins TRBV28 and TRBJ1-1; D ambiguous. The CDR3 length is 13 residues. V dropped 2 bases and J dropped 5 bases, with 9 bases sitting between them. Per germline, CDR1 MDHEN and CDR2 SYDVKM. For the CDR3, the DNA is TGTGCCAGCAGTTTACGCGTAGAGACTGAAGCTTTCTTT. It yields the protein CASSLRVETEAFF. Drawing the rest from reference TRBV28 and TRBJ1-1, the complete variable domain is DVKVTQSSRYLVKRTGEKVFLECVQDMDHENMFWYRQDPGLGLRLIYFSYDVKMKEKGDIPEGYSVSREKKERFSLILESASTNQTSMYLCASSLRVETEAFFGQGTRLTVV.

This clonotype has only a few counts. The rearrangement uses TRBV6-5 and TRBJ1-6, with a tentative D call TRBD1 (5 bases). The CDR3 is made up of 14 amino acids. Trimming shortened V by 4 bases and J by 6 bases, and 10 bases separated the two germline ends. Germline V CDR1 and CDR2: MNHEY, SVGAGI. CDR3 protein: CASSSSQGNSPLHF. The CDR3 bases are TGTGCCAGCAGTTCCTCTCAGGGTAATTCACCCCTCCACTTT.

This clonotype was picked up many times. V usage is TRBV29-1 and J usage is TRBJ2-2, with TRBD1 as a possible D gene (5 bases). V lost 7 bases to trimming and J lost 4 bases, with 13 bases between them. The CDR3 extends over 13 amino acids. The germline CDR1 and CDR2 sequences are SQVTM and ANQGSEA. CDR3 coding DNA: TGCAGCGGACGACAGTACACCACCGGGGAGCTGTTTTTT. Translated, it gives CSGRQYTTGELFF.

This clonotype was recorded a few times. This sequence joins TRBV11-2 and TRBJ2-3, with D unresolved. The germline gives CDR1 SGHAT, CDR2 FQNNGV. V lost 1 base, J lost 5 bases, and 13 bases lay in between. The CDR3 covers 15 residues. CDR3 in amino acids: CASSLASPDRDTQYF. CDR3 nucleotide sequence: TGTGCCAGCAGCTTAGCCTCTCCCGACCGAGATACGCAGTATTTT.

This clonotype was counted at least ten times. Sequence at one end of the junction differs from germline and may be a read error. V usage is TRBV29-1 and J usage is TRBJ1-2, with no clear D. The CDR3 covers 11 residues. Germline loops: CDR1 SQVTM, CDR2 ANQGSEA. The CDR3 sequence is CSGESSGGYTF. The CDR3 nucleotides read TGCAGCGGTGAAAGCAGCGGCGGCTACACCTTC.

This clonotype was recorded a few times. The rearrangement joins TRBV7-2 to TRBJ1-6, with D possibly matching TRBD1 (5 bases). V was trimmed by 1 base and J by 9 bases, leaving 13 bases between them. In germline, CDR1 is SGHTA, CDR2 FQGNSA. The CDR3 has 15 residues. The CDR3 is CASSLGTRGSSPLHF. Written as DNA, the CDR3 is TGTGCCAGCAGCTTAGGGACAAGGGGAAGTTCACCCCTCCACTTT. Looking up the rest from reference TRBV7-2 and TRBJ1-6 gives the full variable domain: GAGVSQSPSNKVTEKGKDVELRCDPISGHTALYWYRQSLGQGLEFLIYFQGNSAPDKSGLPSDRFSAERTGGSVSTLTIQRTQQEDSAVYLCASSLGTRGSSPLHFGNGTRLTVT.

This clonotype was counted ten times or more. The chain has TRBV20-1 and TRBJ2-1; the match to TRBD2 covers 9 bases. The junction had 6 bases not matched to a gene; V was cut back by 0 bases and J by 9 bases. CDR1 DFQATT and CDR2 SNEGSKA come from the germline V gene (reference sequence). The CDR3 is 14 amino acids. CDR3 in amino acids: CSAREVAGAGEQFF. DNA of the CDR3: TGCAGTGCTAGAGAGGTAGCGGGAGCGGGTGAGCAGTTCTTC.

This chain joins TRBV28 and TRBJ2-6, with D uncertain. Germline loops: CDR1 MDHEN, CDR2 SYDVKM. The CDR3 spans 16 residues. V was cut by 6 bases and J by 2 bases, with 14 bases left in between. CDR3 loop: CASSPPGNAGANVLTF. The CDR3 DNA reads TGTGCCAGCAGCCCCCCGGGCAACGCTGGGGCCAACGTCCTGACTTTC.

This clonotype occurred many times. The CDR3 here is CASSLTSGRAMETQYF. The DNA of the CDR3 is TGTGCCAGCAGTTTAACTAGCGGGAGGGCCATGGAGACCCAGTACTTC. The V call is TRBV12-3 or TRBV12-4, the J call TRBJ2-5; 13 bases align to TRBD2. V lost 2 bases to trimming and J lost 5 bases; unmatched junction nucleotides: 5. The CDR3 loop spans 16 amino acids.

This clonotype was seen repeatedly, ten times or more. V and J are TRBV9 and TRBJ2-1; D ambiguous. V lost 2 bases to trimming and J lost 0 bases, with 9 bases between them. Germline-derived CDR1 and CDR2 are SGDLS and YYNGEE. The CDR3 runs to 15 residues. The CDR3 bases are TGTGCCAGCAGCGTCGTCGATTACTCCTACAATGAGCAGTTCTTC. Residues: CASSVVDYSYNEQFF. Filled out from reference TRBV9 and TRBJ2-1, the complete variable domain reads DSGVTQTPKHLITATGQRVTLRCSPRSGDLSVYWYQQSLDQGLQFLIQYYNGEERAKGNILERFSAQQFPDLHSELNLSSLELGDSALYFCASSVVDYSYNEQFFGPGTRLTVL.

This clonotype has ten or more counts. The chain uses TRBV28 and TRBJ2-3; D is ambiguous. The CDR3 covers 12 residues. The ends were cut back, 6 bases at V and 2 bases at J, with 6 bases in the middle. Germline V gene sequence: CDR1 MDHEN, CDR2 SYDVKM. CDR3 nucleotide sequence: TGTGCCAGCAGACCCGACACAGATACGCAGTATTTT. Amino acids: CASRPDTDTQYF.

This clonotype was observed many times. V usage is TRBV5-6 and J usage is TRBJ2-3, with D unclear. Trimming cost V 4 bases and J 2 bases, with 14 bases left between them. Germline assignment: CDR1 SGHDT and CDR2 YYEEEE. The CDR3 has 15 amino acids. CDR3 in amino acids: CASSLIQAYTDTQYF. The CDR3 DNA is TGTGCCAGCAGCCTTATCCAGGCTTACACAGATACGCAGTATTTT.

This clonotype was observed a few times. This chain joins TRBV6-5 and TRBJ2-2; D unclear. The germline gives CDR1 MNHEY, CDR2 SVGAGI. V lost 6 bases and J lost 4, with 15 bases in between. The length of the CDR3 is 15 residues. The CDR3 nucleotides are TGTGCCAGCAGCCCGAACTCAGACCCCACCGGGGAGCTGTTTTTT. Protein product: CASSPNSDPTGELFF.

Many counts were recorded for this clonotype. This CDR3 reads CAIRAGTSTDTQYF. CDR3 bases: TGTGCCATCAGGGCAGGCACTAGCACAGATACGCAGTATTTT. The chain carries TRBV10-3 and TRBJ2-3; D is uncertain. CDR3 size: 14 residues. The germline V and J ends were trimmed by 6 bases and 0 bases, with 10 bases remaining between them. The germline gives CDR1 ENHRY, CDR2 SYGVKD.

This clonotype appeared many times. The CDR3 region is CASSLFRMSTEAFF. CDR3 coding DNA: TGTGCCAGCAGTTTATTTCGGATGAGCACTGAAGCTTTCTTT. This chain connects TRBV27 to TRBJ1-1; D gene ambiguous. CDR1 and CDR2 (germline): MNHEY, SMNVEV (reference sequence). V lost 1 base to trimming and J lost 4 bases, with 10 bases between them. This CDR3 comprises 14 residues.

The J gene is TRBJ2-3, the V gene TRBV29-1; 8 bases agree with TRBD1. Germline CDR1 and CDR2: SQVTM and ANQGSEA. The CDR3 contains 13 residues. The V gene end was trimmed by 7 bases and the J gene end by 6 bases; junction bases not matched to a gene: 9. DNA for the CDR3: TGCAGCGCCTTGGGGACAGGCATGGATACGCAGTATTTT. It translates to CSALGTGMDTQYF.

This clonotype turned up a few times. The chain carries TRBV19 and TRBJ1-5; D is undetermined. The CDR3 has 15 residues. Germline CDR1 and CDR2: LNHDA and SQIVND (reference sequence). V lost 7 bases and J lost 2, with 15 bases in between. The CDR3: CASTRRGEGNQPQHF. The CDR3 DNA sequence: TGTGCCAGTACCCGTCGCGGTGAGGGCAATCAGCCCCAGCATTTT.